These 23 T cell receptor beta chains came from one sample sequenced in a study of metastatic and nonmetastatic thyroid tumors. With MiXCR, TCRdb called clones anew from the PCR reads. The sample holds roughly 20,000 clones, 30% to 40% seen once. No patient had received any treatment before thyroid surgery. Specimen: tumor tissue. The receptors were sampled from a male donor with papillary thyroid cancer or a benign thyroid nodule (not recorded which). Some clones in this sample may be carry-over from other donors' samples.

The table lists this clone with many counts. The CDR3: CASSIVGREEQYF. CDR3 coding DNA: TGTGCCAGTAGTATAGTGGGGCGGGAGGAGCAGTACTTC. The J gene is TRBJ2-7, the V gene TRBV19, with TRBD2 identical over 7 bases. The length of the CDR3 is 13 residues. Trimming removed 1 base from V and 7 bases from J; junction bases left unmatched: 4. Germline V gives CDR1 LNHDA, CDR2 SQIVND (reference sequence). The full variable domain, rest sourced from reference TRBV19 and TRBJ2-7, is DGGITQSPKYLFRKEGQNVTLSCEQNLNHDAMYWYRQDPGQGLRLIYYSQIVNDFQKGDIAEGYSVSREKKESFPLTVTSAQKNPTAFYLCASSIVGREEQYFGPGTRLTVT.

CDR3 sequence reads: CAISRLPLTSGSSYNEQFF. DNA for the CDR3: TGTGCCATCAGTCGACTCCCTTTGACTAGCGGGAGCTCCTACAATGAGCAGTTCTTC. The V and J genes are TRBV10-3 and TRBJ2-1; 12 positions match TRBD2. The CDR3 length is 19 residues. The V and J ends lost 5 bases and 0 bases, in that order; junction bases with no gene match: 11. Germline CDR1 and CDR2: ENHRY and SYGVKD.

The table lists this clone with a few counts. This chain connects TRBV28 to TRBJ1-1, with TRBD1 matching over 9 bases. V dropped 7 bases and J dropped 8; count of bases not matched to a gene: 11. CDR3 size: 14 residues. Germline V CDR1 and CDR2: MDHEN, SYDVKM. CDR3 region: CASIHPWTGEEAFF. CDR3 DNA sequence: TGTGCCAGCATACATCCCTGGACAGGGGAGGAAGCTTTCTTT.

This clone was counted between two and nine times. Being one base from a much bigger clone, this may be a read error. The chain carries TRBV29-1 and TRBJ1-6, with D hard to call. The CDR3 consists of 14 residues. Germline V lookup: CDR1 SQVTM, CDR2 ANQGSEA. CDR3 DNA sequence: TGCAGCGTCCTGGACGGCCATTATAATCCACCCCTCCACTTT. It specifies CSVLDGHYNPPLHF.

J is TRBJ2-1 and V is TRBV20-1; possible D gene TRBD1, 5 bases. Germline V gene sequence: CDR1 DFQATT, CDR2 SNEGSKA (reference sequence). Trimming removed 6 bases from V and 4 bases from J, with 19 bases in between. The CDR3 runs to 15 residues. The CDR3 sequence is CSAVWTRGGYNEQFF. The CDR3 nucleotides are TGCAGTGCGGTATGGACAAGGGGTGGTTACAATGAGCAGTTCTTC.

This clone has at least ten counts. This chain connects TRBV3-1 to TRBJ2-1; 8 bases line up with TRBD1. The CDR3 is 15 residues long. The germline V gene has CDR1 LGHDT and CDR2 YNNKEL (reference sequence). J lost 7 bases, V lost 2 bases, and 7 bases had no gene match. In DNA, the CDR3 is TGTGCCAGCAGCCAAATGCAGGGGGCAAGGAATGAGCAGTTCTTC. Its protein product is CASSQMQGARNEQFF.

The chain combines TRBV28 with TRBJ2-7, with 13 bases identical to TRBD2. The J segment lost 4 bases and the V segment lost 6 bases, leaving 3 bases of the junction unmatched. The germline V gene has CDR1 MDHEN and CDR2 SYDVKM. There are 14 residues in the CDR3. CDR3: CASSRTSGSYEQYF. For the CDR3, the DNA is TGTGCCAGCAGCCGGACTAGCGGGAGTTACGAGCAGTACTTC.

This clone was observed a handful of times. This chain joins TRBV6-1 and TRBJ1-5, with TRBD1 matching over 9 bases. The germline V gene encodes CDR1 MNHNS and CDR2 SASEGT. The length of the CDR3 is 15 residues. V shed 6 bases and J 4 bases; nucleotides not matched to a gene: 7. DNA of the CDR3: TGTGCCAGCAGGCCACAGGGGGCGAAAAATCAGCCCCAGCATTTT. Encoded protein: CASRPQGAKNQPQHF.

This chain connects TRBV18 to TRBJ2-7; D is unresolved. The germline V and J ends were trimmed by 2 bases and 3 bases, with 8 bases remaining between them. CDR3 length: 13 residues. Germline CDR1 is KGHSH and CDR2 is LQKENI. CDR3 protein: CASSPSRGYEQYF. CDR3 bases: TGTGCCAGCTCACCATCTCGAGGCTACGAGCAGTACTTC.

This clone has a count of ten or more. The chain recombines TRBV13 with TRBJ1-3; D unresolved. V lost 3 bases and J 4 bases, leaving 16 bases between the germline ends. CDR1 is PRHDT and CDR2 is FYEKMQ in the germline V gene (reference sequence). This CDR3 comprises 16 residues. Written as DNA, the CDR3 is TGTGCCAGCAGCTTCGGTTCCCGGTTTTCGGGAAACACCATATATTTT. Translation gives CASSFGSRFSGNTIYF.

This clone has only a few counts. This sequence joins TRBV28 and TRBJ2-6; D call uncertain. Trimming removed 2 bases at V and 0 bases at J, with 11 bases between. Germline V gene sequence: CDR1 MDHEN, CDR2 SYDVKM. The CDR3 covers 17 residues. CDR3 residues: CASSLRPPISGANVLTF. The CDR3 DNA follows: TGTGCCAGCAGTTTACGCCCTCCTATCTCTGGGGCCAACGTCCTGACTTTC.

About this clone itself: A clone one base away is much larger, so this may be a read error. This rearrangement joins TRBV7-2 to TRBJ2-7; D is perhaps TRBD2 (6 bases). Germline V lookup: CDR1 SGHTA, CDR2 FQGNSA. The CDR3 length is 13 residues. CDR3: CVSSLETRADQYF. CDR3 nucleotides: TGTGTCAGCAGCTTAGAGACTAGGGCCGATCAGTACTTC.

Ten or more counts support this clone. The sample contains more than one DNA sequence encoding this CDR3. The rearrangement links TRBV5-1 to TRBJ2-2; 10 positions agree with TRBD1. Germline CDR1 reads SGHRS; CDR2 reads YFSETQ. CDR3 length equals 15 residues. V gave up 6 bases and J gave up 4 bases; unmatched junction bases: 6. CDR3 sequence: CASTRGTGVTGELFF. Here the CDR3 DNA reads TGCGCCAGCACCCGGGGGACAGGGGTCACCGGGGAGCTGTTTTTT.

Comment on this clone: At one end, the junction sequence differs from germline, possibly due to a read error. This chain uses TRBV28 with TRBJ2-7; D is possibly TRBD2 (6 bases). This CDR3 spans 16 amino acids. The V gene's germline CDR1 is MDHEN and CDR2 SYDVKM. The CDR3 spells CGSSSGTIGSSYEQNF. As DNA, the CDR3 is TGTGGAAGCAGTTCGGGTACTATCGGGAGCTCCTACGAGCAGAACTTC. Filled out from reference TRBV28 and TRBJ2-7, the complete variable domain reads DVKVTQSSRYLVKRTGEKVFLECVQDMDHENMFWYRQDPGLGLRLIYFSYDVKMKEKGDIPEGYSVSREKKERFSLILESASTNQTSMYLCGSSSGTIGSSYEQNFGPGTRLTVT.

The V call is TRBV20-1, the J call TRBJ2-7; D is possibly TRBD1 (6 bases). Germline V lookup: CDR1 DFQATT, CDR2 SNEGSKA (reference sequence). CDR3 length: 15 residues. V lost 7 bases, J lost 0 bases, and 19 bases lay in between. DNA for the CDR3: TGCAGTGTCGGGCCGGGACATGTGTCCTCCTACGAGCAGTACTTC. This gives the protein CSVGPGHVSSYEQYF.

V gene TRBV19 combines with J gene TRBJ1-1; no clear D. Per germline, CDR1 LNHDA and CDR2 SQIVND (reference sequence). With 7 bases removed from V and 3 bases from J, the gap between germline ends came to 9 bases. The CDR3 covers 12 residues. The CDR3: CASNTGYTEAFF. CDR3 sequence (DNA): TGTGCCAGTAATACGGGATACACTGAAGCTTTCTTT.

This clone has a single count. The chain employs TRBV20-1 and TRBJ1-3, with D perhaps matching TRBD1 (5 bases). The germline gives CDR1 DFQATT, CDR2 SNEGSKA (reference sequence). The CDR3 totals 14 residues. V gave up 4 bases and J gave up 6 bases, with 16 bases separating them. CDR3 residues: CSATEGPFVNTIYF. Here the CDR3 DNA reads TGCAGTGCTACCGAGGGGCCCTTTGTAAACACCATATATTTT.

The table lists this clone with a few counts. At one end the junction does not follow the germline gene, possibly because of a read error. The rearrangement uses TRBV10-3 and TRBJ2-2; D perhaps matches TRBD1 (7 bases). CDR1 is ENHRY and CDR2 is SYGVKD in the germline V gene. The CDR3 consists of 16 residues. CDR3 amino acids: CAIRGDEGANTGELFF. The CDR3 DNA is TGTGCTATCAGGGGGGACGAGGGAGCGAACACCGGGGAGCTGTTTTTT.

Many counts were recorded for this clone. The chain is built from TRBV7-9 and TRBJ2-3, with D hard to call. Trimming removed 2 bases at V and 5 bases at J, with 8 bases between. CDR3 size: 13 residues. CDR1 SEHNR and CDR2 FQNEAQ come from the germline V gene (reference sequence). CDR3 in amino acids: CASSLPPGDTQYF. CDR3 coding DNA: TGTGCCAGCAGCTTACCGCCGGGAGATACGCAGTATTTT.

The chain is built from TRBV20-1 and TRBJ2-7, with D possibly matching TRBD1 (5 bases). CDR3 length equals 12 residues. CDR1 DFQATT and CDR2 SNEGSKA come from the germline V gene (reference sequence). V lost 6 bases and J lost 6, with 15 bases in between. CDR3 bases: TGCAGTGCCAGTCAGGGATCGGGCGAGCAGTACTTC. Its translation: CSASQGSGEQYF.

This clone counts as medium-sized (0.01 to 0.1%). The V gene is TRBV2, the J gene TRBJ2-7; either TRBD1 or TRBD2 may fit D (5 bases each). V was shortened by 8 bases and J by 0 bases, with 14 bases between the two germline ends. The CDR3 extends over 14 amino acids. Germline V gene data show CDR1 as SNHLY and CDR2 as FYNNEI. The CDR3 protein is CASLGDPSSYEQYF. The CDR3 DNA sequence: TGTGCCAGCCTGGGGGACCCGAGCTCCTACGAGCAGTACTTC.

A note on this clone: This may arise from a read error, as a much more abundant clone is one base away. The chain couples TRBV6-1 to TRBJ1-6; TRBD1 is a possible D gene (5 bases). Germline lookup yields CDR1 MNHNS and CDR2 SASEGT. V dropped 3 bases and J dropped 11 bases, with 20 bases sitting between them. The CDR3 is 16 residues long. This chain's CDR3 is CASSDRGEYQIPPLHF. The CDR3 coding sequence is TGTGCCAGCAGTGACCGAGGGGAGTACCAAATCCCACCCCTCCACTTT.

A note on this clone: At the DNA level, this CDR3 is encoded by other sequences in the same sample as well. The chain carries TRBV24-1 and TRBJ1-1; 11 nucleotides line up with TRBD1. The CDR3 loop spans 15 amino acids. Germline V gives CDR1 KGHDR, CDR2 SFDVKD. The junction had 5 bases not matched to a gene; V was cut back by 4 bases and J by 5 bases. The CDR3 is CATSDSGTGGTEAFF. The CDR3 DNA reads TGTGCCACCAGTGACTCCGGGACAGGGGGGACTGAAGCTTTCTTT.